Listed below are T cell receptor beta chains from one sample, sequenced in a study of blood T cell repertoires in COVID-19. Using immunoSEQ multiplex PCR, the repertoire was profiled, and TCRdb retains in-frame clones only, with some absent. The sample has under 150,000 clones, 75% to 90% seen once. Specimen: peripheral blood. These receptors all come from a woman aged 55-70 years with COVID-19, enrolled during active disease. The CDR3 runs from the conserved cysteine through the conserved F or W. The order of the fields is CDR3 length, clone size, J gene, D gene, V gene, CDR3 protein, CDR3 DNA. D genes are given only for firm matches. Clone size is shown for a subset of rows, as once, few, many or a class of expanded clone.

length: 12
size: -
J: TRBJ1-5
D: -
V: TRBV28
CDR3: CASRSPNQPQHF
DNA: TGTGCCAGCAGGTCTCCCAATCAGCCCCAGCATTTT

length: 14
size: once
J: TRBJ1-2
D: TRBD1
V: TRBV5-1
CDR3: CASSVGQGSYGYTF
DNA: TGCGCCAGCAGCGTTGGACAGGGGAGCTATGGCTACACCTTC

length: 16
size: -
J: TRBJ2-2
D: -
V: TRBV7-3
CDR3: CASSLPGLGHTGELFF
DNA: TGTGCCAGCAGCTTACCGGGGTTAGGGCACACCGGGGAGCTGTTTTTT

length: 15
size: -
J: TRBJ2-2
D: TRBD1
V: TRBV5-1
CDR3: CASRSGTVNTGELFF
DNA: TGCGCCAGCAGGTCCGGGACAGTGAACACCGGGGAGCTGTTTTTT

length: 15
size: few
J: TRBJ2-3
D: TRBD2
V: TRBV3-1/TRBV3-2
CDR3: CASSQRTSGDDTQYF
DNA: TGTGCCAGCAGCCAAAGAACTAGCGGGGATGATACGCAGTATTTT

length: 14
size: -
J: TRBJ2-7
D: -
V: TRBV6-5
CDR3: CASSYTGRTYEQYF
DNA: TGTGCCAGCAGTTACACCGGGAGAACTTACGAGCAGTACTTC

length: 12
size: -
J: TRBJ1-4
D: -
V: TRBV11-2
CDR3: CASSGGQNKLFF
DNA: TGTGCCAGCAGCGGCGGACAGAATAAACTGTTTTTT

length: 13
size: -
J: TRBJ2-2
D: -
V: TRBV15
CDR3: CATSNRNTGELFF
DNA: TGTGCCACCAGCAACAGGAACACCGGGGAGCTGTTTTTT

length: 16
size: -
J: TRBJ2-2
D: TRBD2
V: TRBV9
CDR3: CASSDNVGGGTGELFF
DNA: TGTGCCAGCAGCGACAACGTGGGCGGGGGCACCGGGGAGCTGTTTTTT

length: 14
size: -
J: TRBJ2-1
D: -
V: TRBV5-6
CDR3: CASSLGSSYNEQFF
DNA: TGTGCCAGCAGCTTGGGGAGCTCCTACAATGAGCAGTTCTTC

length: 14
size: -
J: TRBJ2-5
D: -
V: TRBV25-1
CDR3: CASSEGGNQETQYF
DNA: TGTGCCAGCAGTGAAGGGGGGAACCAAGAGACCCAGTACTTC

length: 12
size: -
J: TRBJ1-2
D: TRBD1
V: TRBV2
CDR3: CAGKDRGPGYTF
DNA: TGTGCCGGGAAGGACAGGGGGCCTGGCTACACCTTC

length: 16
size: -
J: TRBJ2-1
D: -
V: TRBV24-1
CDR3: CATSERTGVNYNEQFF
DNA: TGTGCCACCAGTGAAAGAACGGGGGTAAACTACAATGAGCAGTTCTTC

length: 15
size: -
J: TRBJ2-3
D: TRBD1
V: TRBV27
CDR3: CASSFITGGTDTQYF
DNA: TGTGCCAGCAGTTTTATTACAGGGGGCACAGATACGCAGTATTTT

length: 13
size: once
J: TRBJ1-1
D: -
V: TRBV28
CDR3: CASRVVGAAEAFF
DNA: TGTGCCAGCAGGGTAGTAGGGGCGGCTGAAGCTTTCTTT

length: 14
size: -
J: TRBJ1-1
D: -
V: TRBV7-3
CDR3: CASSFNGGNAEAFF
DNA: TGTGCCAGCAGCTTCAACGGGGGGAACGCTGAAGCTTTCTTT

length: 14
size: -
J: TRBJ1-4
D: TRBD1
V: TRBV27
CDR3: CASRPTGPREKLFF
DNA: TGTGCCAGCAGGCCGACAGGGCCGAGGGAAAAACTGTTTTTT

length: 16
size: few
J: TRBJ1-3
D: -
V: TRBV3-1/TRBV3-2
CDR3: CASSPGHEISGNTIYF
DNA: TGTGCCAGCAGCCCAGGACACGAGATCTCTGGAAACACCATATATTTT

length: 11
size: few
J: TRBJ2-1
D: -
V: TRBV20-1
CDR3: CSAYRVNEQFF
DNA: TGCAGTGCTTACAGGGTAAATGAGCAGTTCTTC

length: 13
size: -
J: TRBJ1-5
D: -
V: TRBV25-1
CDR3: CASSVAGYQPQHF
DNA: TGTGCCAGCAGTGTGGCAGGATATCAGCCCCAGCATTTT

length: 15
size: -
J: TRBJ1-4
D: -
V: TRBV7-6
CDR3: CASSLGDTGGEKLFF
DNA: TGTGCCAGCAGCTTAGGGGATACTGGAGGGGAAAAACTGTTTTTT

length: 11
size: -
J: TRBJ1-1
D: -
V: TRBV9
CDR3: CASSALTEAFF
DNA: TGTGCCAGCAGCGCGTTGACTGAAGCTTTCTTT

length: 12
size: -
J: TRBJ1-2
D: -
V: TRBV13
CDR3: CASSLSGNGYTF
DNA: TGTGCCAGCAGCTTAAGCGGGAATGGCTACACCTTC

length: 15
size: -
J: TRBJ1-1
D: TRBD1
V: TRBV5-4
CDR3: CASSRQQGAWTEAFF
DNA: TGTGCCAGCAGCAGACAACAGGGGGCGTGGACTGAAGCTTTCTTT

length: 13
size: -
J: TRBJ1-5
D: TRBD1
V: TRBV19
CDR3: CASSGTGEQPQHF
DNA: TGTGCCAGTAGTGGGACAGGGGAACAGCCCCAGCATTTT

length: 15
size: -
J: TRBJ1-1
D: TRBD1
V: TRBV19
CDR3: CASKIFDRGETEAFF
DNA: TGTGCCAGTAAAATTTTCGACAGGGGAGAAACTGAAGCTTTCTTT

length: 12
size: -
J: TRBJ2-1
D: -
V: TRBV2
CDR3: CASSDSYNEQFF
DNA: TGTGCCAGCAGTGACAGCTACAATGAGCAGTTCTTC

length: 14
size: -
J: TRBJ1-1
D: -
V: TRBV10-3
CDR3: CAISETAGNTEAFF
DNA: TGTGCCATCAGTGAGACCGCCGGGAACACTGAAGCTTTCTTT

length: 18
size: -
J: TRBJ2-7
D: TRBD2
V: TRBV5-1
CDR3: CASSLAAGGETVRYEQYF
DNA: TGCGCCAGCAGCTTGGCTGCTGGGGGGGAAACGGTAAGATACGAGCAGTACTTC

length: 15
size: -
J: TRBJ2-1
D: TRBD1
V: TRBV5-1
CDR3: CASSYGTGDYNEQFF
DNA: TGCGCCAGCAGCTACGGGACAGGGGACTACAATGAGCAGTTCTTC

length: 16
size: few
J: TRBJ2-1
D: TRBD2
V: TRBV10-2
CDR3: CASTPTSGATYNEQFF
DNA: TGCGCCAGCACCCCGACTAGCGGGGCTACCTACAATGAGCAGTTCTTC

length: 13
size: -
J: TRBJ2-7
D: TRBD1
V: TRBV24-1
CDR3: CAIFRDRTYEQYF
DNA: TGTGCCATCTTCCGGGACAGGACTTACGAGCAGTACTTC

length: 13
size: -
J: TRBJ1-2
D: TRBD1
V: TRBV7-3
CDR3: CASSDTGEGGYTF
DNA: TGTGCCAGCAGCGATACAGGGGAAGGTGGCTACACCTTC

length: 14
size: few
J: TRBJ1-2
D: -
V: TRBV11-2
CDR3: CASSSARFRYGYTF
DNA: TGTGCCAGCAGTTCCGCTAGGTTTCGCTATGGCTACACCTTC

length: 15
size: once
J: TRBJ1-6
D: TRBD1
V: TRBV5-4
CDR3: CASSSWDRGYSPLHF
DNA: TGTGCCAGCAGCTCCTGGGACAGGGGGTATTCACCCCTCCACTTT

length: 17
size: -
J: TRBJ2-3
D: -
V: TRBV4-1
CDR3: CASSHPEGGARTDTQYF
DNA: TGCGCCAGCAGCCACCCCGAGGGGGGGGCTCGCACAGATACGCAGTATTTT

length: 13
size: -
J: TRBJ1-2
D: TRBD1
V: TRBV15
CDR3: CATREDRSYGYTF
DNA: TGTGCCACCCGAGAGGACAGGAGTTATGGCTACACCTTC